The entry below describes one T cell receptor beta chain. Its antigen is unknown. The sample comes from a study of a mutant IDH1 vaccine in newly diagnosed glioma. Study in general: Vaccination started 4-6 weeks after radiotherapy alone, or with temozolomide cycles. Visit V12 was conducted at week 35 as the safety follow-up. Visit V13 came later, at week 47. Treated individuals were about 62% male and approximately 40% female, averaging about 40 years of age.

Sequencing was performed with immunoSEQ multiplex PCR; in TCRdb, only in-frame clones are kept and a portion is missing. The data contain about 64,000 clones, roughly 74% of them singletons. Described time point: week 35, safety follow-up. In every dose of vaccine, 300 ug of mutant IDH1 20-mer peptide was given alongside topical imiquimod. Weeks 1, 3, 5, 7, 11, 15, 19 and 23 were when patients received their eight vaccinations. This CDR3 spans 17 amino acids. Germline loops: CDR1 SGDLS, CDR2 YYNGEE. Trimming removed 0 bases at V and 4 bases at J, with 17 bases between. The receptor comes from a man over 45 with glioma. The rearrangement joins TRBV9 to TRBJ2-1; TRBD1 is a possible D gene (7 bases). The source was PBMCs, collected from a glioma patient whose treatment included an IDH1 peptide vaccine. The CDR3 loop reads CASSVATGRFKYNEQFF. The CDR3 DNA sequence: TGTGCCAGCAGCGTAGCGACAGGGAGGTTTAAGTACAATGAGCAGTTCTTC.